This entry concerns a single T cell receptor (beta chain). V lost 5 bases and J lost 6; bases outside the gene matches: 6. Germline loops: CDR1 LGHNA, CDR2 YSLEER. There are 14 residues in the CDR3. This sample is part of a study of OX40 agonist ivuxolimab in advanced cancers. The method was immunoSEQ multiplex PCR; TCRdb's version includes in-frame clones alone and lacks a portion of them. The sample lists about 66,000 clones, roughly 77% occurring once. This TCR was sampled from an adult with an advanced solid tumor such as melanoma, head and neck, liver or kidney cancer. This chain joins TRBV4-3 and TRBJ2-7, with 11 bases that match TRBD1. Specimen: CD4+ or CD8+ T cells sorted from blood, collected in a trial of the OX40 agonist ivuxolimab. The CDR3 DNA is TGCGCCAGCAGCTCCGGGACAGGGGGGTTCGAGCAGTACTTC. It yields the protein CASSSGTGGFEQYF.